The TCR beta chain under discussion was sequenced for a study of blood T cell repertoires in COVID-19. Background on the study: The samples span acute and convalescent COVID-19 from the United States, Italy and Spain. Sources were T cells, B-cell-depleted T cells, or PBMCs; the material itself was cDNA or gDNA.

Authors' methods: The assay estimated nucleated cells by amplifying reference gene primers. Assay: immunoSEQ multiplex PCR; the TCRdb copy retains only in-frame clones and omits some. V and J calls and clone size come straight from that table; D and trimming were deduced from the DNA. The table has about 94,000 clones, around 82% seen once. V trimming: 3 bases; J trimming: 8 bases; junction bases outside the gene matches: 6. Germline CDR1 and CDR2: KGHSH and LQKENI. The length of the CDR3 is 14 residues. The specimen was peripheral blood. This chain joins TRBV18 and TRBJ1-2; 10 nucleotides line up with TRBD1. This TCR was sampled from a man in his 60s with acute or convalescent COVID-19. CDR3 in amino acids: CASSPSTGGQGYTF. The CDR3 DNA reads as TGTGCCAGCTCACCCTCGACAGGGGGCCAGGGCTACACCTTC.